The 11 T cell receptor beta chains listed next were all sequenced from one sample in a study of cytomegalovirus exposure and HLA in healthy donors. The PCR was carried out with 60 Vbeta primers and 13 Jbeta primers. Assay: immunoSEQ multiplex PCR; the TCRdb copy retains only in-frame clones and omits some. The sample consists of under 150,000 clones, around 84% of them appearing once. What was sequenced was PBMCs. Receptor source: a boy aged 2 to 10 in good health and CMV-seronegative.

J is TRBJ2-7 and V is TRBV27, with 8 bases that match TRBD1. CDR3 size: 14 residues. V lost 5 bases to trimming and J lost 3 bases; unmatched junction nucleotides: 6. Germline V gene sequence: CDR1 MNHEY, CDR2 SMNVEV (reference sequence). CDR3: CASSMDRERYEQYF. The CDR3 nucleotides are TGTGCCAGCAGTATGGACAGGGAGCGCTACGAGCAGTACTTC.

This clone was counted a few times. The chain joins TRBV18 to TRBJ1-2; 7 nucleotides match TRBD1. There are 14 residues in the CDR3. Losses at the gene ends were 6 bases for V and 4 bases for J; bases not matched to a gene: 8. CDR1 is KGHSH, CDR2 LQKENI, per germline. The CDR3 nucleotides are TGTGCCAGCTCGCCCGGGACAGCCTTCTATGGCTACACCTTC. Amino acids: CASSPGTAFYGYTF.

The chain couples TRBV11-2 to TRBJ2-7; TRBD2 agrees at 11 bases. From germline, CDR1 is SGHAT and CDR2 FQNNGV. This CDR3 spans 18 amino acids. The junction had 15 bases not matched to a gene; V was cut back by 3 bases and J by 5 bases. CDR3 nucleotide sequence: TGTGCCAGCAGCTTGGCCATAGCGGGAGGGCCACTCTACGACGAGCAGTACTTC. This gives the protein CASSLAIAGGPLYDEQYF.

The J gene is TRBJ2-5, the V gene TRBV6-1, with D tentatively TRBD2 (6 bases). The J call may be wrong; the DNA end is better matched by TRBJ2-7. Germline-derived CDR1 and CDR2 are MNHNS and SASEGT. This CDR3 region has 14 residues. CDR3: CASARTEGLYEQYF. In DNA form, the CDR3 reads TGTGCCAGCGCCCGGACGGAGGGTCTCTACGAGCAGTACTTC.

This chain links TRBV28 with TRBJ2-3; D possibly corresponds to TRBD1 (5 bases). V was clipped by 3 bases and J by 0 bases, with 7 bases between them. The CDR3 covers 14 residues. CDR1 is MDHEN, CDR2 SYDVKM, per germline. This chain's CDR3 is CASSFAGSTDTQYF. The CDR3 coding sequence is TGTGCCAGCAGTTTTGCAGGGAGCACAGATACGCAGTATTTT.

The chain joins TRBV10-3 to TRBJ2-5, with 8 bases that match TRBD2. V lost 0 bases to trimming and J lost 5 bases; unmatched junction nucleotides: 8. Germline loops: CDR1 ENHRY, CDR2 SYGVKD. The CDR3 has 16 residues. CDR3 nucleotides: TGTGCCATCAGTGAGTCGCGGGGGGTTAGTTCGGAGACCCAGTACTTC. Amino acid sequence: CAISESRGVSSETQYF.

The V gene is TRBV19, the J gene TRBJ2-7, with a weak D call TRBD1 (5 bases). The length of the CDR3 is 12 residues. The ends were cut back, 10 bases at V and 0 bases at J, with 10 bases in the middle. Germline V gene lookup returns CDR1 LNHDA and CDR2 SQIVND (reference sequence). For the CDR3, the DNA is TGTGCCACTCGTGACAGCTCCTACGAGCAGTACTTC. This gives the protein CATRDSSYEQYF.

The chain joins TRBV28 to TRBJ2-1, with a possible D match to TRBD1 (5 bases). V lost 6 bases and J lost 1, with 7 bases in between. The CDR3 runs 13 residues. CDR1 is MDHEN, CDR2 SYDVKM, per germline. Written as DNA, the CDR3 is TGTGCCAGCAGGAGACAGTCCTACAATGAGCAGTTCTTC. The encoded protein is CASRRQSYNEQFF.

The chain employs TRBV5-3 and TRBJ2-1; 11 positions agree with TRBD2. TRBV5-3 is filed as an ORF, its function uncertain. With V trimmed by 0 bases and J by 8 bases, 7 bases remained unmatched. This CDR3 region has 16 residues. The CDR3 bases are TGTGCCAGAAGCTTGGCCTTAGCGGGAGGGCCATATGAGCAGTTCTTC. It specifies CARSLALAGGPYEQFF.

This clone was picked up one time. CDR3 DNA sequence: TGTGCCAGCAGCCATACTCGACAAGGATATGGCTACACCTTC. It is translated as CASSHTRQGYGYTF. The chain is built from TRBV28 and TRBJ1-2; D not certain. The V gene lost 6 bases and the J gene lost 5 bases, with 16 bases spanning the gap. The CDR3 has 14 amino acids. Germline assignment: CDR1 MDHEN and CDR2 SYDVKM.

The chain recombines TRBV5-8 with TRBJ1-3, with 8 nucleotides matching TRBD1. This CDR3 has 16 amino acids. CDR1 and CDR2 from the germline V gene are SGHTS and YDEGEE. After removal of 4 bases from V and 3 bases from J, the junction contained 9 bases not matched to a gene. In DNA form, the CDR3 reads TGTGCCAGCAGCCGACAGGGGTCGGTCTTTGGAAACACCATATATTTT. It encodes CASSRQGSVFGNTIYF.